The clone carrying this T cell receptor beta chain appeared a few times. The antigen is undetermined. This sample was included in a study of PD-1 blockade in classical Hodgkin lymphoma. The study's findings and limits: Complete responders had baseline diversity similar to newly diagnosed patients. Healthy donors reportedly exceeded newly diagnosed patients in baseline TCR diversity.

Indicated time point: cycle 4 day 1 (C4D1), after 6 weeks of nivolumab. All trial patients relapsed after autologous stem cell transplantation. The protocol was immunoSEQ multiplex PCR, while the TCRdb copy is restricted to in-frame clones and leaves out a portion. The sample lists 50,000 to 65,000 clones, about 90% occurring once. This sequence was found in a human donor with classical Hodgkin lymphoma. This specimen was peripheral blood mononuclear cells (PBMCs), taken before the fourth cycle of nivolumab.

The CDR3 here is CASSFHVSHSPLHF. CDR3 coding DNA: TGTGCCAGCAGCTTCCATGTCAGTCATTCACCCCTCCACTTT. V gene TRBV7-9 combines with J gene TRBJ1-6; no reliable D call. This CDR3 is 14 amino acids long. V was clipped by 3 bases and J by 8 bases, with 11 bases between them. CDR1 and CDR2 from the germline V gene are SEHNR and FQNEAQ (reference sequence). Based on the CDR3 plus reference TRBV7-9 and TRBJ1-6, the full variable domain is DTGVSQNPRHKITKRGQNVTFRCDPISEHNRLYWYRQTLGQGPEFLTYFQNEAQLEKSRLLSDRFSAERPKGSFSTLEIQRTEQGDSAMYLCASSFHVSHSPLHFGNGTRLTVT.